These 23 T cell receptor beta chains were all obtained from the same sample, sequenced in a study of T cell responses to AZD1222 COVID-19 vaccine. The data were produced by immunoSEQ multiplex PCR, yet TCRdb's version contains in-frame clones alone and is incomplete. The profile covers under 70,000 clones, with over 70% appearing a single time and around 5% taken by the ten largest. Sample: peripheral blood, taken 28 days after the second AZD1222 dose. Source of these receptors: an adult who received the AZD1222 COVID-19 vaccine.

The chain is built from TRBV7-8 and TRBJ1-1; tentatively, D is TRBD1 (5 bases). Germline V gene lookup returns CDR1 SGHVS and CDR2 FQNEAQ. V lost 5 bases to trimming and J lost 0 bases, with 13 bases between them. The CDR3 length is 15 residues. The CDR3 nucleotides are TGTGCCAGCAGCATCAAGGGACCGATGAACACTGAAGCTTTCTTT. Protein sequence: CASSIKGPMNTEAFF.

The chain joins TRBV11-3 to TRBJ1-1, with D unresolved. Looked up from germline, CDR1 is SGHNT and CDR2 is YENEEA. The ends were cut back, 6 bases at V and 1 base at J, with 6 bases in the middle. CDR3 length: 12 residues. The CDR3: CASSSKNTEAFF. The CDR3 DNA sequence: TGTGCCAGCAGTTCGAAGAACACTGAAGCTTTCTTT.

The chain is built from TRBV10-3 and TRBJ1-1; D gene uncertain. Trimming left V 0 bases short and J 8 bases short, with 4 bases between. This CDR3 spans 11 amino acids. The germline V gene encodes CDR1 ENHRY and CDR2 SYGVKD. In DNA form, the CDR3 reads TGTGCCATCAGTGAGTCGTTCGAAGCTTTCTTT. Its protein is CAISESFEAFF.

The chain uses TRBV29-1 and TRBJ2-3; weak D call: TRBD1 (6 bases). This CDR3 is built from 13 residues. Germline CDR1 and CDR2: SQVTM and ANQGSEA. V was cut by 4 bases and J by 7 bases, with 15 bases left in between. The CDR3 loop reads CSVVQPRDNTQYF. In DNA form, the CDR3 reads TGCAGCGTTGTTCAGCCTAGGGACAATACGCAGTATTTT.

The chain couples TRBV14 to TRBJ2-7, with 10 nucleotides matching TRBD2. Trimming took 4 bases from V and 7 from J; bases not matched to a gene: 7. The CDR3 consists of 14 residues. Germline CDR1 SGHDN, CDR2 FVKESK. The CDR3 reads CASSLAGGLFEQYF. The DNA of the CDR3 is TGTGCCAGCAGCCTAGCGGGAGGTCTTTTTGAGCAGTACTTC.

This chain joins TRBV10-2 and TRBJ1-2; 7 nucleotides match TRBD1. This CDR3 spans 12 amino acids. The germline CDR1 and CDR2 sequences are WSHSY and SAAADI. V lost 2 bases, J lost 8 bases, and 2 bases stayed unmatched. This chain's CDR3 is CASSETGEGYTF. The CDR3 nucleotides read TGCGCCAGCAGTGAGACAGGGGAAGGCTACACCTTC.

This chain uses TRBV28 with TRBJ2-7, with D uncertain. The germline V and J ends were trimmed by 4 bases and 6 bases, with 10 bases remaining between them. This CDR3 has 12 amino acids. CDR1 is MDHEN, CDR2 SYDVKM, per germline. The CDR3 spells CASSSMAREQYF. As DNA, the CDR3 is TGTGCCAGCAGTTCGATGGCGCGCGAGCAGTACTTC.

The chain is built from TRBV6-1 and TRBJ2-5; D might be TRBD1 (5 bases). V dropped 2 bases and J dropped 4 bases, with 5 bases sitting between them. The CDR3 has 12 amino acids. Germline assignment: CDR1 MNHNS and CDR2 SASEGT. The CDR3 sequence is CASSERGETQYF. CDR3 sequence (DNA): TGTGCCAGCAGTGAAAGGGGAGAGACCCAGTACTTC.

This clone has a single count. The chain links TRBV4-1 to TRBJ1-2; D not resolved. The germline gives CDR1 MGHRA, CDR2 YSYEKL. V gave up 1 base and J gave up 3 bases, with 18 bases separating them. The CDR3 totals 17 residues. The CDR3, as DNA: TGCGCCAGCAGCCAAGTCGATCGGTCAGCCTCCTACTATGGCTACACCTTC. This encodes CASSQVDRSASYYGYTF.

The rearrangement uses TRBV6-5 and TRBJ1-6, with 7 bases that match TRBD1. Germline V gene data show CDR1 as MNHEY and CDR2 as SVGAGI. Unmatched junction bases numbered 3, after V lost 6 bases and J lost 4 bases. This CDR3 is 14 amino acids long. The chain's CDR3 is CASRKGQYNSPLHF. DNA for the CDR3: TGTGCCAGCAGGAAGGGACAGTATAATTCACCCCTCCACTTT.

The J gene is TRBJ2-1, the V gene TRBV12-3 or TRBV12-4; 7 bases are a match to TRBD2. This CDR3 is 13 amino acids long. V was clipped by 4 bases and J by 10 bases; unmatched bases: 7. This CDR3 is CASSSKGRGEQFF. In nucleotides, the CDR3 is TGTGCCAGCAGTTCAAAGGGGCGGGGGGAGCAGTTCTTC.

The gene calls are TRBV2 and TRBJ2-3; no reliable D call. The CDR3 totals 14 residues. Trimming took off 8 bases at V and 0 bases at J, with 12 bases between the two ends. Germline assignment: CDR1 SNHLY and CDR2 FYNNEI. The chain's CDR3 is CASLSKPSTDTQYF. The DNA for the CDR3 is TGTGCCAGCCTTTCCAAGCCGAGCACAGATACGCAGTATTTT. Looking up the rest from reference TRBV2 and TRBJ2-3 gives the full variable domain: EPEVTQTPSHQVTQMGQEVILRCVPISNHLYFYWYRQILGQKVEFLVSFYNNEISEKSEIFDDQFSVERPDGSNFTLKIRSTKLEDSAMYFCASLSKPSTDTQYFGPGTRLTVL.

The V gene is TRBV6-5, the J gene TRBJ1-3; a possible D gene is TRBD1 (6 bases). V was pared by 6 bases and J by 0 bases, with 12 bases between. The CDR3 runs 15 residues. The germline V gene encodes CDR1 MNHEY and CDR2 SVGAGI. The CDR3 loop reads CASRRGRNSGNTIYF. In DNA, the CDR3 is TGTGCCAGCAGGCGGGGGCGGAACTCTGGAAACACCATATATTTT.

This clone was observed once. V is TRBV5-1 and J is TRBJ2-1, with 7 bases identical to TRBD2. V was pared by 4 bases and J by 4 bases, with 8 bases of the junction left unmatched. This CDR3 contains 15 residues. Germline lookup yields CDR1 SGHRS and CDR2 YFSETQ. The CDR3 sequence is CASSLEAGAYNEQFF. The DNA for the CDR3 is TGCGCCAGCAGCCTGGAGGCGGGAGCTTACAATGAGCAGTTCTTC.

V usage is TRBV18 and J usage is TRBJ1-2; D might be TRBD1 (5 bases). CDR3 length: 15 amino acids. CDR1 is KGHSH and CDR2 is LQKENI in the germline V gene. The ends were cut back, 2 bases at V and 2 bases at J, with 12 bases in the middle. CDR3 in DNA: TGTGCCAGCTCACCATCTGACAGACCAAACTATGGCTACACCTTC. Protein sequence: CASSPSDRPNYGYTF.

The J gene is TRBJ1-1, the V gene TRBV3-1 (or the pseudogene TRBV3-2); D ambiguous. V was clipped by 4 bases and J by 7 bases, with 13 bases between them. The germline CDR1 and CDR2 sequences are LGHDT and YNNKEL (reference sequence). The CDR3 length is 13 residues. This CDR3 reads CASSRAGKGEAFF. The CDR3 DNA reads TGTGCCAGCAGCCGAGCGGGGAAAGGTGAAGCTTTCTTT.

The CDR3 is CASSLGVAGVMDSPLHF. The CDR3, as DNA: TGTGCCAGCAGCTTAGGAGTGGCGGGGGTGATGGATTCACCCCTCCACTTT. The rearrangement links TRBV7-2 to TRBJ1-6; D might be TRBD1 (5 bases). Trimming removed 1 base from V and 8 bases from J, with 18 bases in between. The CDR3 has 17 amino acids. CDR1 is SGHTA, CDR2 FQGNSA, per germline.

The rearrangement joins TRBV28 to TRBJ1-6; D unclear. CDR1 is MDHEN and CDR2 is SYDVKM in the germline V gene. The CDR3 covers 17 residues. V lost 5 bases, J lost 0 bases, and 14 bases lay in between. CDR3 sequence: CASSSFLEGSYNSPLHF. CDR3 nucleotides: TGTGCCAGCAGTAGTTTTTTGGAAGGCTCCTATAATTCACCCCTCCACTTT.

For the CDR3, the DNA is TGTGCCAGCAGCACAGACAGGGGGCTGGGGACCCAGTACTTC. It specifies CASSTDRGLGTQYF. The rearrangement joins TRBV13 to TRBJ2-5; 10 bases line up with TRBD1. The CDR3 is made up of 14 amino acids. Germline V gives CDR1 PRHDT, CDR2 FYEKMQ (reference sequence). V was pared by 5 bases and J by 7 bases, with 7 bases of the junction left unmatched.

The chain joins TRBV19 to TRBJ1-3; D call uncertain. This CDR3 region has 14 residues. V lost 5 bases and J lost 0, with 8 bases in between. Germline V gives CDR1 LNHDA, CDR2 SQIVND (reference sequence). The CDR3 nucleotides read TGTGCCAGTAGTCTCACAACCTCTGGAAACACCATATATTTT. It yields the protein CASSLTTSGNTIYF. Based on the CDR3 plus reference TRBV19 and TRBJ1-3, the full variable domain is DGGITQSPKYLFRKEGQNVTLSCEQNLNHDAMYWYRQDPGQGLRLIYYSQIVNDFQKGDIAEGYSVSREKKESFPLTVTSAQKNPTAFYLCASSLTTSGNTIYFGEGSWLTVV.

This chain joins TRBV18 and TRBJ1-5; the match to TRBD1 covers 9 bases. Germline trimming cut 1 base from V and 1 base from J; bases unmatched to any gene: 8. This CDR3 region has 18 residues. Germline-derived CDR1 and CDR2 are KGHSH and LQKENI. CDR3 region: CASSPLPGQGRSNQPQHF. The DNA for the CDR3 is TGTGCCAGCTCACCACTGCCGGGACAGGGAAGGAGCAATCAGCCCCAGCATTTT.

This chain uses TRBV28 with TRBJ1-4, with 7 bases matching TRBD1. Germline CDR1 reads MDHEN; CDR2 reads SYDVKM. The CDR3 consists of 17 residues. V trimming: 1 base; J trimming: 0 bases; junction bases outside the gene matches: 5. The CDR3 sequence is CASSLFGQAATNEKLFF. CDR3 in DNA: TGTGCCAGCAGTTTATTTGGACAGGCAGCAACTAATGAAAAACTGTTTTTT. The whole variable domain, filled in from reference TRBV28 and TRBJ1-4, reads DVKVTQSSRYLVKRTGEKVFLECVQDMDHENMFWYRQDPGLGLRLIYFSYDVKMKEKGDIPEGYSVSREKKERFSLILESASTNQTSMYLCASSLFGQAATNEKLFFGSGTQLSVL.

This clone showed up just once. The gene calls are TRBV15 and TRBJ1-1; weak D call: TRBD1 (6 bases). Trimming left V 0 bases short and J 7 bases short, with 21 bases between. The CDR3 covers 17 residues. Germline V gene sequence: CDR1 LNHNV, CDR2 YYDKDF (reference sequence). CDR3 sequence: CATSRDRVAGTQNEAFF. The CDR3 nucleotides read TGTGCCACCAGCAGAGATCGGGTAGCCGGGACACAGAATGAAGCTTTCTTT. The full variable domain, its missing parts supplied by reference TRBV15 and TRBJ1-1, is DAMVIQNPRYQVTQFGKPVTLSCSQTLNHNVMYWYQQKSSQAPKLLFHYYDKDFNNEADTPDNFQSRRPNTSFCFLDIRSPGLGDTAMYLCATSRDRVAGTQNEAFFGQGTRLTVV.